This T cell receptor beta chain emerged from a study of T cells of healthy individuals (dated by TCRdb to about 2018). The library came from 5' RACE. The listed sequencing device is Illumina MiSeq. TCRdb applied fastp at Q25 and MiXCR to the public reads, then kept only in-frame beta chains. Entries that share a CDR3 protein sequence are merged under the most common genes and DNA. The sample table lists around 83,000 distinct CDR3 sequences, about 5% of them with a count of one. The top ten clonotypes cover 6.5% to 8% of the sample. This clonotype was recorded at least ten times. The target of this receptor is not known. It has no much larger one-base neighbor in the sample; base qualities were not kept. The CDR3 covers 15 residues, taking in both the cysteine and the phenylalanine. Only the CDR3 DNA is retained, 45 bases long and in frame from the first base. CDR1 MNHEY and CDR2 SMNVEV are derived from the germline V gene (reference sequence). V loses 4 bases of germline sequence and J loses 2 bases, and the interval between the two ends is 12 bases.

The chain couples TRBV27 to TRBJ2-1, with the D gene not confidently named. The receptor was derived from a female donor in good health. The CDR3 region reads CASSSRIPPYNEQFF. The sequenced DNA: TGTGCCAGCAGTTCTCGGATCCCTCCCTACAATGAGCAGTTCTTC.